The 20 T cell receptor beta chains below were found in one sample sequenced in a study of OX40 agonist ivuxolimab in advanced cancers. Only in-frame clones appear in the TCRdb table, and some are missing; sequencing was by immunoSEQ multiplex PCR. The sample has fewer than 45,000 clones, more than 75% seen once. Sequencing used CD4+ or CD8+ T cells sorted from blood, obtained in a trial of the OX40 agonist ivuxolimab. Receptors were obtained from an adult with an advanced solid tumor such as melanoma, head and neck, liver or kidney cancer.

As to this clone: Mismatch with germline at one junction end may stem from a read error. The rearrangement links TRBV10-3 to TRBJ2-7; maybe TRBD1 (5 bases). This CDR3 comprises 13 residues. Germline assignment: CDR1 ENHRY and CDR2 SYGVKD. The DNA of the CDR3 is TGTGCCAGCAGTGAGGTAGGGGTGAGCGAGCAGTACTTC. Translated, it gives CASSEVGVSEQYF.

As DNA, the CDR3 is TGTGCCAGCAGTGCAGAACACAGGAACTGGAATGAAGCTTTCTTT. As protein: CASSAEHRNWNEAFF. The chain joins TRBV2 to TRBJ1-1, with D possibly matching TRBD1 (5 bases). CDR1 is SNHLY, CDR2 FYNNEI, per germline. V gave up 4 bases and J gave up 7 bases, with 19 bases separating them. This CDR3 comprises 15 residues. The whole variable domain, remainder taken from reference TRBV2 and TRBJ1-1, is EPEVTQTPSHQVTQMGQEVILRCVPISNHLYFYWYRQILGQKVEFLVSFYNNEISEKSEIFDDQFSVERPDGSNFTLKIRSTKLEDSAMYFCASSAEHRNWNEAFFGQGTRLTVV.

The gene calls are TRBV28 and TRBJ2-5, with D perhaps given as TRBD1 or TRBD2 (6 bases each). Germline CDR1 MDHEN, CDR2 SYDVKM. This CDR3 region has 14 residues. V lost 3 bases to trimming and J lost 8 bases, with 16 bases between them. CDR3 bases: TGTGCCAGCAGTTTCCGTGGGGGGCCAACAACCCAGTACTTC. Translating gives CASSFRGGPTTQYF.

This clone came up a few times. The chain recombines TRBV27 with TRBJ1-5, with D tentatively TRBD1 (5 bases). The germline CDR1 and CDR2 sequences are MNHEY and SMNVEV (reference sequence). Trimming cost V 7 bases and J 7 bases, with 14 bases left between them. This CDR3 is built from 13 residues. The CDR3 DNA reads as TGTGCCAGCACTGCAGGGCTGTGGCAGCCCCAGCATTTT. Translating gives CASTAGLWQPQHF.

A note on this clone: The identical CDR3 is also encoded by other nucleotide sequences in the sample. The chain has TRBV6-5 and TRBJ2-7; tentatively, D is TRBD2 (6 bases). Germline values: CDR1 MNHEY, CDR2 SVGAGI. This CDR3 region has 16 residues. Trimming shortened V by 0 bases and J by 2 bases, and 14 bases separated the two germline ends. This CDR3 reads CASSYSTGVIAYEQYF. The CDR3 DNA reads TGTGCCAGCAGTTACTCCACGGGGGTAATAGCCTACGAGCAGTACTTC.

V gene TRBV27 combines with J gene TRBJ2-2; a possible D gene is TRBD2 (5 bases). Between the trimmed V and J ends, which lost 5 bases and 4 bases, there was a span of 17 bases. In germline, CDR1 is MNHEY, CDR2 SMNVEV (reference sequence). The CDR3 has 16 residues. In DNA form, the CDR3 reads TGTGCCAGCAGTCCCGCCTGGCTCCGGGGCACCGGGGAGCTGTTTTTT. Encoded protein: CASSPAWLRGTGELFF.

Points on this clone: The sample contains more than one DNA sequence encoding this CDR3. V gene TRBV19 combines with J gene TRBJ1-5, with D unresolved. The germline V gene encodes CDR1 LNHDA and CDR2 SQIVND (reference sequence). The CDR3 is 16 residues long. V lost 2 bases and J 0 bases, leaving 11 bases between the germline ends. The CDR3 here is CASSISLGISNQPQHF. The CDR3 region has the DNA TGTGCCAGTAGTATAAGTCTTGGGATTAGCAATCAGCCCCAGCATTTT. Combining the CDR3 with reference TRBV19 and TRBJ1-5 gives the whole variable domain DGGITQSPKYLFRKEGQNVTLSCEQNLNHDAMYWYRQDPGQGLRLIYYSQIVNDFQKGDIAEGYSVSREKKESFPLTVTSAQKNPTAFYLCASSISLGISNQPQHFGDGTRLSIL.

The chain couples TRBV27 to TRBJ2-5, with 9 bases identical to TRBD2. V was pared by 9 bases and J by 4 bases, with 6 bases of the junction left unmatched. The CDR3 is 13 amino acids. Germline loops: CDR1 MNHEY, CDR2 SMNVEV (reference sequence). CDR3 DNA: TGTGCCAGTAGCGGGAGATTGGGAGAGACCCAGTACTTC. It codes for CASSGRLGETQYF.

The chain joins TRBV11-2 to TRBJ2-4, with D unclear. Germline assignment: CDR1 SGHAT and CDR2 FQNNGV. V lost 0 bases and J lost 6, with 3 bases in between. This CDR3 is built from 12 residues. CDR3: CASSLDRNIQYF. In nucleotides, the CDR3 is TGTGCCAGCAGCTTAGACAGAAACATTCAGTACTTC.

In this sample, this clone turned up a few times. The chain joins TRBV6-1 to TRBJ1-4, with unresolved D. This CDR3 contains 15 residues. Trimming removed 6 bases at V and 0 bases at J, with 11 bases between. The V gene's germline CDR1 is MNHNS and CDR2 SASEGT. The CDR3 reads CASSHEGATNEKLFF. The CDR3 nucleotides read TGTGCCAGCAGCCACGAGGGAGCAACTAATGAAAAACTGTTTTTT.

V and J are TRBV5-5 and TRBJ1-1; D gene ambiguous. The ends were cut back, 2 bases at V and 6 bases at J, with 11 bases in the middle. Germline values: CDR1 SGHKS, CDR2 YYEKEE (reference sequence). This CDR3 is built from 13 residues. CDR3 amino acids: CASSFGGRAEAFF. CDR3 coding DNA: TGTGCCAGCAGCTTCGGCGGAAGGGCTGAAGCTTTCTTT.

The V and J genes are TRBV9 and TRBJ2-1; D perhaps matches TRBD1 (5 bases). V was shortened by 0 bases and J by 14 bases, with 15 bases between the two germline ends. This CDR3 has 13 residues. Germline V gene sequence: CDR1 SGDLS, CDR2 YYNGEE. The CDR3 region has the DNA TGTGCCAGCAGCGTAGGGGTACAGGCTATGGAGTTCTTC. Translated: CASSVGVQAMEFF.

The rearrangement uses TRBV9 and TRBJ2-1; D ambiguous. The V end was cut by 4 bases, the J end by 7 bases, with 18 bases between. Per germline, CDR1 SGDLS and CDR2 YYNGEE. The CDR3 length is 15 residues. CDR3 protein: CASSPRAEPRNEQFF. CDR3 sequence (DNA): TGTGCCAGCAGCCCCCGGGCGGAACCCCGGAATGAGCAGTTCTTC.

CDR3 coding DNA: TGCGCCAGCAGCTTGGCCCCAGAACCCTATGGCTACACCTTC. As protein: CASSLAPEPYGYTF. The genes are TRBV5-1 and TRBJ1-2; D is unclear. This CDR3 contains 14 residues. V shed 0 bases and J shed 4 bases, with 10 bases lying between them. Germline V lookup: CDR1 SGHRS, CDR2 YFSETQ.

The genes are TRBV19 and TRBJ2-1; 7 positions match TRBD2. This CDR3 is 15 amino acids long. Germline V CDR1 and CDR2: LNHDA, SQIVND (reference sequence). With 1 base clipped from V and 9 bases from J, the junction kept 9 bases outside the gene matches. This CDR3 reads CASSIAGTNSAEQFF. As DNA, the CDR3 is TGTGCCAGTAGTATAGCAGGGACTAATTCTGCTGAGCAGTTCTTC.

J is TRBJ1-3 and V is TRBV19; D not certain. The ends were cut back, 5 bases at V and 7 bases at J, with 3 bases in the middle. The CDR3 spans 10 residues. The germline V gene encodes CDR1 LNHDA and CDR2 SQIVND (reference sequence). The CDR3 nucleotides read TGTGCCAGTAGTGATAACACCATATATTTT. Encoded protein: CASSDNTIYF.

The chain links TRBV13 to TRBJ1-6; no definite D call. CDR1 is PRHDT, CDR2 FYEKMQ, per germline (reference sequence). The CDR3 sequence is 13 residues long. V lost 0 bases to trimming and J lost 13 bases, with 10 bases between them. The CDR3 here is CASSLGETDPLHF. CDR3 in DNA: TGTGCCAGCAGCTTAGGCGAAACGGACCCCCTCCACTTT.

The chain links TRBV6-6 to TRBJ1-1; D uncertain. Germline CDR1 MNHNY, CDR2 SVGAGI (reference sequence). The CDR3 sequence is 13 residues long. Deletions cut 0 bases from V and 0 bases from J, with 2 bases between. CDR3 loop: CASSYSLNTEAFF. The CDR3 DNA is TGTGCCAGCAGTTACTCCTTGAACACTGAAGCTTTCTTT.

The V and J genes are TRBV27 and TRBJ1-2; D might be TRBD1 (6 bases). The CDR3 has 14 residues. V was pared by 2 bases and J by 6 bases, with 13 bases between. Germline CDR1 and CDR2: MNHEY and SMNVEV (reference sequence). The CDR3 sequence: CASSLGGGADGYTF. In nucleotides, the CDR3 is TGTGCCAGCAGTTTAGGCGGGGGGGCTGATGGCTACACCTTC.

The chain recombines TRBV19 with TRBJ2-1; 10 bases agree with TRBD1. Germline-derived CDR1 and CDR2 are LNHDA and SQIVND (reference sequence). The CDR3 has 15 amino acids. V shed 7 bases, J shed 5 bases, and the junction held 8 bases outside the gene matches. The CDR3 spells CASTPPGTGDNEQFF. For the CDR3, the DNA is TGTGCCAGTACCCCCCCCGGGACAGGGGACAATGAGCAGTTCTTC.